This record concerns one T cell receptor (beta chain) sequence. Its matching antigen is unknown. This may arise from a read error, as a much more abundant clone is one base away. The data stem from a study of molecular identifiers for immune sequencing clone quantification. For the study at large: Naive CD8 cell RNA, from roughly 20,000 or 100,000 cells, was split five ways in replicates, with four sequenced.

Trimming took 6 bases from V and 8 from J, leaving 8 bases between them. In germline, CDR1 is SGHTA, CDR2 FQGNSA. The CDR3 has 11 amino acids. Study conclusions and caveats: A shared barcode on identical TCR molecules could lead to underestimated sizes for highly expanded clones. In naive cells, under 1% of molecules belonged to clones above 20 RNA copies, against over 98% in effector cells.

TCRdb analysed the PCR reads with MiXCR anew, one entry per CDR3 protein. This sample carries 600,000 to 650,000 distinct CDR3 sequences, roughly 21% of them seen once, and the ten largest clones take 0.85%. Sorting isolated naive CD8 T cells as CD8+CD4-CCR7+CD45RA+ events. Sequencing input: naive CD8+ T cells from blood, with Jurkat cell RNA spiked in. Subset defined: FACS-sorted CD8+CD4-CCR7+CD45RA+ naive T cells. This clonotype was obtained from a human donor in good health. Some libraries in this study had Jurkat cell RNA spiked in. The chain is built from TRBV7-2 and TRBJ2-1; D gene uncertain. The DNA for the CDR3 is TGTGCCAGCAGTTCAGGCCATGAGCAGTTCTTC. Translated: CASSSGHEQFF.